This TCR beta chain originates from a study of cytomegalovirus exposure and HLA in healthy donors. Study results and limitations: Several V segments, TRBV6-2 and TRBV6-3 among them, could not be told apart and were dropped. In vitro checks showed that a few CMV-associated chains really do target CMV antigens.

Both 60 Vbeta primers and 13 Jbeta primers went into the PCR. TCRdb's copy holds only in-frame clones and misses some; the assay was immunoSEQ multiplex PCR. The sample has around 170,000 clones, around 78% seen once. A remark on this clone: Its target is unknown.

CDR1 and CDR2 from the germline V gene are SQVTM and ANQGSEA. Deletions cut 5 bases from V and 7 bases from J, with 14 bases between. This CDR3 contains 12 residues. When sampled, the donors appeared nominally healthy, though they likely had unrecorded immune exposures. What was sequenced was PBMCs. The chain carries TRBV29-1 and TRBJ1-2; a possible D gene is TRBD1 (6 bases). The receptor comes from a woman aged 40-49 years in good health and CMV-seropositive. The CDR3 loop reads CSVWGGQSGYTF. The CDR3, as DNA: TGCAGCGTTTGGGGGGGGCAAAGTGGCTACACCTTC.